The following is a T cell receptor beta chain sequence with its context. This sample is drawn from a study of blood T cell repertoires in COVID-19. Clones were read by immunoSEQ multiplex PCR, and TCRdb kept only the in-frame ones, dropping some. The top ten clones hold 3.8% of a sample with about 120,000 clones, 85% to 90% of them seen once. The V end lost 2 bases, the J end lost 4 bases, and 8 bases lay between the germline ends. The CDR3 runs 14 residues. Looked up from germline, CDR1 is SGHTA and CDR2 is FQGNSA. Seattle-derived patients entered the study during active infection and were followed longitudinally.

Input material: peripheral blood. This rearrangement joins TRBV7-2 to TRBJ2-2; no clear D gene. The TCR sequence derives from a woman aged 55-70 years with COVID-19, enrolled during active disease. The CDR3 DNA reads TGTGCCAGCAGCTTACGCGGCCGCACCGGGGAGCTGTTTTTT. This encodes CASSLRGRTGELFF.